This TCR beta chain appears in the sequencing data of a study of regulatory T cells in long-lasting Graves disease. Time point in this sample: newly diagnosed GD, antithyroid drugs for less than 3 months. RNA from PBMCs was the source of the TCR library. This clonotype has a count of ten or more. TCR beta libraries were built with iRepertoire HTBI primers and Arm-PCR of CDR3 regions. TCRdb re-analysed the multiplex PCR reads in MiXCR, keeping a single row per CDR3 protein. The table has roughly 560,000 distinct CDR3 sequences, approximately 12% seen once; the top ten hold more than 8%. J gave up 1 base and V 5 bases, and 7 bases lay outside the gene matches. This CDR3 comprises 15 residues. Germline V gives CDR1 DFQATT, CDR2 SNEGSKA (reference sequence). The sample was also linked to a second study, of T cells in Graves' hyperthyroidism and ophthalmopathy.

The clonotype originates from a woman aged 30 to 39 with Graves disease. This material consisted of peripheral blood mononuclear cells (PBMCs), taken at new diagnosis, from a patient treated with antithyroid drugs. The chain combines TRBV20-1 with TRBJ2-7; TRBD2 aligns across 11 bases. CDR3 protein: CSASIAGGPSYEQYF. The CDR3 region has the DNA TGCAGTGCTTCTATAGCGGGAGGGCCTTCCTACGAGCAGTACTTC.